These T cell receptor beta chains were read from a single sample in a study of beta chain features in type 1 diabetes. Here immunoSEQ multiplex PCR was the method, and the copy in TCRdb shows in-frame clones only, minus some. Of 860,000 or so clones listed, roughly 15% were seen once; the top ten hold 0.02% to 0.025%. Material: naive CD4+ T cells from blood. The receptors were sampled from a woman younger than 35 in good health. CDR3s include the opening cysteine and the closing phenylalanine or tryptophan. A D gene is named only where the DNA matches it firmly. Rows may omit the clone size; those that give it use once, few, many or a size class.

J: TRBJ1-4
D: -
size: few
length: 13
V: TRBV5-1
DNA: TGCGCCAGCAGCTTGGTTGAGGGGGAAAAACTGTTTTTT
CDR3: CASSLVEGEKLFF

J: TRBJ2-1
D: -
size: -
length: 16
V: TRBV28
DNA: TGTGCCAGCAGTCTCCAGACCGCCAGCTCCTACAATGAGCAGTTCTTC
CDR3: CASSLQTASSYNEQFF

J: TRBJ1-2
D: -
size: few
length: 11
V: TRBV20-1
DNA: TGCAGTGCTATTCCCTTCGGGGGCTACACCTTC
CDR3: CSAIPFGGYTF

J: TRBJ2-5
D: TRBD1
size: -
length: 14
V: TRBV28
DNA: TGTGCCAGCAGAGAGACAGGGGGGCAAGAGACCCAGTACTTC
CDR3: CASRETGGQETQYF

J: TRBJ1-1
D: -
size: -
length: 14
V: TRBV19
DNA: TGTGCCAGTAGCCAGAATCAGAGGGGCACTGAAGCTTTCTTT
CDR3: CASSQNQRGTEAFF

J: TRBJ2-3
D: -
size: -
length: 16
V: TRBV4-1
DNA: TGCGCCAGCAGGCATAAACCGGGACGGAGCACAGATACGCAGTATTTT
CDR3: CASRHKPGRSTDTQYF

J: TRBJ2-7
D: TRBD1
size: -
length: 14
V: TRBV6-5
DNA: TGTGCCAGCAGTTGGGACAGGGGATCCTACGAGCAGTACTTC
CDR3: CASSWDRGSYEQYF

J: TRBJ1-1
D: -
size: -
length: 13
V: TRBV10-2
DNA: TGCGCCAGCAATGTCGTGGGGCTCACTGAAGCTTTCTTT
CDR3: CASNVVGLTEAFF

J: TRBJ2-1
D: -
size: -
length: 17
V: TRBV4-2
DNA: TGTGCCAGCAGCCAAGATCCATCCGGAGGGCGCCATCATGAGCAGTTCTTC
CDR3: CASSQDPSGGRHHEQFF

J: TRBJ2-7
D: -
size: few
length: 13
V: TRBV5-6
DNA: TGTGCCAGCAGCTCAAAGCGGCTTTACGAGCAGTACTTC
CDR3: CASSSKRLYEQYF

J: TRBJ2-5
D: -
size: -
length: 14
V: TRBV7-2
DNA: TGTGCCAGCAGCGTCACGCTCAAAGAAGAGACCCAGTACTTC
CDR3: CASSVTLKEETQYF

J: TRBJ2-5
D: -
size: -
length: 14
V: TRBV11-2
DNA: TGTGCCAGCAGCCCTGTGAGGGGAGGGGGGACCCAGTACTTC
CDR3: CASSPVRGGGTQYF

J: TRBJ2-1
D: TRBD1
size: few
length: 13
V: TRBV10-3
DNA: TGTGCCATCTCGCGGGACAGGAACTATGAGCAGTTCTTC
CDR3: CAISRDRNYEQFF

J: TRBJ2-3
D: -
size: few
length: 14
V: TRBV5-4
DNA: TGTGCCAGCAGCTTGGGGCTCCATGGAGATACGCAGTATTTT
CDR3: CASSLGLHGDTQYF

J: TRBJ2-3
D: TRBD2
size: -
length: 16
V: TRBV5-4
DNA: TGTGCCAGCAGCCCCTGGCTAGCGGGAGTGGCAGATACGCAGTATTTT
CDR3: CASSPWLAGVADTQYF

J: TRBJ2-7
D: TRBD2
size: once
length: 15
V: TRBV27
DNA: TGTGCCAGCAGTCCCGGAACGGGAGGGCCAGGCGAGCAGTACTTC
CDR3: CASSPGTGGPGEQYF

J: TRBJ2-1
D: -
size: -
length: 15
V: TRBV5-1
DNA: TGCGCCAGCAGCTTGGGTGGGGGCTCCTACAATGAGCAGTTCTTC
CDR3: CASSLGGGSYNEQFF

J: TRBJ1-2
D: -
size: -
length: 16
V: TRBV7-9
DNA: TGTGCCAGCAGCTTACCAGTACAAGCCGTGATGGATGGCTACACCTTC
CDR3: CASSLPVQAVMDGYTF

J: TRBJ2-7
D: -
size: few
length: 15
V: TRBV5-1
DNA: TGCGCCAGCAGCGGACCCGGGACACCAGCCTACGAGCAGTACTTC
CDR3: CASSGPGTPAYEQYF

J: TRBJ1-2
D: -
size: few
length: 16
V: TRBV6-6
DNA: TGTGCCAGCACCCAATCCCAAATTAGGGGCTACTATGGCTACACCTTC
CDR3: CASTQSQIRGYYGYTF

J: TRBJ2-7
D: TRBD2
size: -
length: 16
V: TRBV27
DNA: TGTGCCAGCAGTTTACAACCGGGACTAGGAATCTACGAGCAGTACTTC
CDR3: CASSLQPGLGIYEQYF

J: TRBJ2-3
D: TRBD2
size: -
length: 14
V: TRBV19
DNA: TGTGCCAGTAGTGAGGGCGGGAGCGGAGATACGCAGTATTTT
CDR3: CASSEGGSGDTQYF

J: TRBJ2-2
D: -
size: -
length: 16
V: TRBV7-9
DNA: TGTGCCAGCAGTTTCCGACCAACCACAAACACCGGGGAGCTGTTTTTT
CDR3: CASSFRPTTNTGELFF

J: TRBJ1-5
D: -
size: few
length: 13
V: TRBV6-5
DNA: TGTGCCAGCAGCCCAGGTCCCTCCACGCCCCAGCATTTT
CDR3: CASSPGPSTPQHF

J: TRBJ2-5
D: -
size: -
length: 13
V: TRBV7-3
DNA: TGTGCCAGCAGCTCTCAGGGGCTAGAGACCCAGTACTTC
CDR3: CASSSQGLETQYF

J: TRBJ1-5
D: -
size: few
length: 17
V: TRBV19
DNA: TGTGCCAGTAGTATAGGTCGTTCCAACGACCTGAATCAGCCCCAGCATTTT
CDR3: CASSIGRSNDLNQPQHF

J: TRBJ2-3
D: -
size: -
length: 16
V: TRBV7-2
DNA: TGTGCCAGCACACACCCCAGGGGTCGAGGCACAGATACGCAGTATTTT
CDR3: CASTHPRGRGTDTQYF

J: TRBJ2-7
D: -
size: many
length: 11
V: TRBV28
DNA: TGTGCCAGCAGAGCTAATCTCGAGCAGTACTTC
CDR3: CASRANLEQYF

J: TRBJ1-2
D: -
size: -
length: 14
V: TRBV27
DNA: TGTGCCAGCAGTCCCCTGGGGGACCACTATGGCTACACCTTC
CDR3: CASSPLGDHYGYTF

J: TRBJ1-5
D: -
size: few
length: 13
V: TRBV7-2
DNA: TGTGCCAGCAGCTTAAAGGGGGAGCAGCCCCAGCATTTT
CDR3: CASSLKGEQPQHF

J: TRBJ2-5
D: -
size: few
length: 16
V: TRBV5-1
DNA: TGCGCCAGCAGCGGAGGTCGGGAGACATTGATGGAGACCCAGTACTTC
CDR3: CASSGGRETLMETQYF

J: TRBJ1-1
D: -
size: -
length: 13
V: TRBV7-4
DNA: TGTGCCAGCAGCTTAGTTCCGGGGTCGGGAGCTTTCTTT
CDR3: CASSLVPGSGAFF

J: TRBJ1-1
D: TRBD1
size: -
length: 14
V: TRBV6-5
DNA: TGTGCCAGCAGTAGGGAGACAGGGTTGGATGAAGCTTTCTTT
CDR3: CASSRETGLDEAFF

J: TRBJ2-3
D: TRBD2
size: few
length: 17
V: TRBV9
DNA: TGTGCCAGCAGCGTAGGTGCGGGAGGGCCCTCCACAGATACGCAGTATTTT
CDR3: CASSVGAGGPSTDTQYF

J: TRBJ1-1
D: -
size: few
length: 14
V: TRBV18
DNA: TGTGCCAGCTCACCAAACGTTTATAACACTGAAGCTTTCTTT
CDR3: CASSPNVYNTEAFF

J: TRBJ1-1
D: -
size: few
length: 15
V: TRBV11-2
DNA: TGTGCCAGTCGAGGTCATACAGGGCAGAACACTGAAGCTTTCTTT
CDR3: CASRGHTGQNTEAFF

J: TRBJ2-7
D: -
size: -
length: 10
V: TRBV29-1
DNA: TGCAGCGTTGAGGTCTACGAGCAGTACTTC
CDR3: CSVEVYEQYF

J: TRBJ2-1
D: TRBD1
size: -
length: 18
V: TRBV9
DNA: TGTGCCAGCAGCCTCCAGGCGGGATGGACAGGGGCTTACAATGAGCAGTTCTTC
CDR3: CASSLQAGWTGAYNEQFF

J: TRBJ1-5
D: -
size: -
length: 13
V: TRBV28
DNA: TGTGCCAGCACCTCAACAGGTCTCGAGCCCCAGCATTTT
CDR3: CASTSTGLEPQHF

J: TRBJ2-2
D: -
size: -
length: 15
V: TRBV5-1
DNA: TGCGCCAGCAGCTTGGTGTCGGGCGGAACCGGGGAGCTGTTTTTT
CDR3: CASSLVSGGTGELFF

J: TRBJ1-2
D: -
size: -
length: 15
V: TRBV5-4
DNA: TGTGCCAGCAGCTCCGAGGGTACAGGGTACTATGGCTACACCTTC
CDR3: CASSSEGTGYYGYTF

J: TRBJ2-4
D: TRBD2
size: -
length: 16
V: TRBV6-5
DNA: TGTGCCAGCAGTTACTCGACCAGCGGGAGTAGAAACATTCAGTACTTC
CDR3: CASSYSTSGSRNIQYF

J: TRBJ1-1
D: -
size: -
length: 14
V: TRBV25-1
DNA: TGTGCCAGCAGTCGAGCGGGGAAGAACACTGAAGCTTTCTTT
CDR3: CASSRAGKNTEAFF

J: TRBJ2-7
D: -
size: -
length: 18
V: TRBV5-8
DNA: TGTGCCAGCAGCTTATTTGCCAGGGCCGACCTATTCTCCTACGAGCAGTACTTC
CDR3: CASSLFARADLFSYEQYF

J: TRBJ2-3
D: -
size: -
length: 13
V: TRBV7-2
DNA: TGTGCCAGCAGCTTATCCGGACAATCTACGCAGTATTTT
CDR3: CASSLSGQSTQYF

J: TRBJ1-1
D: -
size: -
length: 14
V: TRBV7-2
DNA: TGTGCCAGCAGCTTACTACAGGAGCCGCTTGAAGCTTTCTTT
CDR3: CASSLLQEPLEAFF

J: TRBJ2-3
D: -
size: -
length: 13
V: TRBV27
DNA: TGTGCCAGCAGTTTATACCCCACACGTGGGCAGTATTTT
CDR3: CASSLYPTRGQYF

J: TRBJ1-2
D: -
size: -
length: 12
V: TRBV28
DNA: TGTGCCAGCACATTGGTCGGGTATGGCTACACCTTC
CDR3: CASTLVGYGYTF

J: TRBJ1-1
D: -
size: few
length: 15
V: TRBV21-1
DNA: TGTGCCAGCAGCCAAGGGGGCCCGGGACAGGGGAAAGCTTTCTTT
CDR3: CASSQGGPGQGKAFF